Shown below are 16 T cell receptor beta chains from a single sample sequenced in a study of control samples from healthy donors and cancer patients. Generated by immunoSEQ multiplex PCR, the TCRdb table keeps only in-frame clones and is missing some. Of about 59,000 clones listed, more than 85% were seen once; the top ten hold 1.7%. Material for sequencing was PBMCs. These receptors were obtained from a man aged 35-49 years with colorectal cancer.

J is TRBJ2-1 and V is TRBV7-7, with 7 bases matching TRBD1. Germline values: CDR1 SSHAT, CDR2 FNYEAQ (reference sequence). The CDR3 consists of 16 residues. J gave up 4 bases and V 1 base, and 7 bases lay outside the gene matches. CDR3 in amino acids: CASSLGLGDSYNEQFF. CDR3 DNA sequence: TGTGCCAGCAGCTTAGGCCTAGGGGACAGTTACAATGAGCAGTTCTTC.

The V and J genes are TRBV11-2 and TRBJ1-1; 8 positions agree with TRBD1. V was clipped by 4 bases and J by 11 bases; unmatched bases: 12. Germline loops: CDR1 SGHAT, CDR2 FQNNGV. This CDR3 spans 14 amino acids. CDR3 residues: CASSSQLGQGKAFF. CDR3 DNA sequence: TGTGCCAGCAGCTCTCAACTTGGACAGGGAAAGGCTTTCTTT.

CDR3 nucleotide sequence: TGTGCCAGCACTTACAGGGAGTTGGTCACTGAAGCTTTCTTT. Its translation is CASTYRELVTEAFF. The chain has TRBV2 and TRBJ1-1; weak D call: TRBD1 (6 bases). Trimming took 7 bases from V and 4 from J, leaving 16 bases between them. CDR1 and CDR2 from the germline V gene are SNHLY and FYNNEI. The CDR3 is 14 residues long.

The chain recombines TRBV7-2 with TRBJ1-5; D remains ambiguous. Trimming shortened V by 1 base and J by 6 bases, and 10 bases separated the two germline ends. The CDR3 has 14 amino acids. The germline V gene has CDR1 SGHTA and CDR2 FQGNSA. The CDR3: CASSLVGGSQPQHF. CDR3 nucleotides: TGTGCCAGCAGCTTAGTCGGAGGGTCTCAGCCCCAGCATTTT. The full variable domain, its missing parts supplied by reference TRBV7-2 and TRBJ1-5, is GAGVSQSPSNKVTEKGKDVELRCDPISGHTALYWYRQSLGQGLEFLIYFQGNSAPDKSGLPSDRFSAERTGGSVSTLTIQRTQQEDSAVYLCASSLVGGSQPQHFGDGTRLSIL.

In its sample, this clone was seen once. The gene calls are TRBV14 and TRBJ2-7; TRBD1 matches 7 bases. This CDR3 is 17 amino acids long. The germline CDR1 and CDR2 sequences are SGHDN and FVKESK. Trimming removed 3 bases from V and 5 bases from J; junction bases left unmatched: 16. The CDR3 DNA reads TGTGCCAGCAGCCAGAGTACCTGGACAGGCGCCCGCGACGAGCAGTACTTC. This codes for CASSQSTWTGARDEQYF.

The gene calls are TRBV11-3 and TRBJ1-4, with 7 bases fitting TRBD1. The CDR3 has 12 residues. V trimming: 8 bases; J trimming: 8 bases; junction bases outside the gene matches: 5. The V gene's germline CDR1 is SGHNT and CDR2 YENEEA. Here the CDR3 DNA reads TGTGCCAGCCAGGGGGTTGGCGAAAAACTGTTTTTT. Its translation: CASQGVGEKLFF. Filled out from reference TRBV11-3 and TRBJ1-4, the complete variable domain reads EAGVVQSPRYKIIEKKQPVAFWCNPISGHNTLYWYLQNLGQGPELLIRYENEEAVDDSQLPKDRFSAERLKGVDSTLKIQPAELGDSAVYLCASQGVGEKLFFGSGTQLSVL.

J is TRBJ1-5 and V is TRBV7-8; weak D call: TRBD1 (5 bases). Per germline, CDR1 SGHVS and CDR2 FQNEAQ. The CDR3 is made up of 15 amino acids. V lost 5 bases, J lost 0 bases, and 11 bases lay in between. In nucleotides, the CDR3 is TGTGCCAGCAGCCTCGGGGGAAATAGCAATCAGCCCCAGCATTTT. Translating gives CASSLGGNSNQPQHF.

The chain is built from TRBV21-1 and TRBJ2-3; the table's D gene call, TRBD1, was not cross checked with the DNA. TRBV21-1 has pseudogene status. This CDR3 region has 17 residues. The CDR3 is CASSKGPGTGLADTQYF. CDR3 DNA: TGTGCCAGCAGCAAAGGGCCGGGGACAGGGTTGGCAGATACGCAGTATTTT.

The chain recombines TRBV11-2 with TRBJ1-1, with D possibly being TRBD1 (5 bases). This CDR3 spans 16 amino acids. Looked up from germline, CDR1 is SGHAT and CDR2 is FQNNGV. Trimming shortened V by 5 bases and J by 1 base, and 17 bases separated the two germline ends. The CDR3 loop is CASSLLGPTGNTEAFF. The CDR3 nucleotides are TGTGCCAGCAGCCTTCTGGGACCAACAGGGAACACTGAAGCTTTCTTT.

V and J are TRBV18 and TRBJ2-5; 8 bases are a match to TRBD1. V dropped 1 base and J dropped 2; count of bases not matched to a gene: 6. Germline CDR1 KGHSH, CDR2 LQKENI. CDR3 length equals 16 residues. The CDR3 here is CASSPLGTGLQETQYF. The CDR3 DNA sequence: TGTGCCAGCTCACCACTTGGGACAGGCCTACAAGAGACCCAGTACTTC.

This rearrangement joins TRBV19 to TRBJ1-3; no firm D call. CDR1 and CDR2 (germline): LNHDA, SQIVND (reference sequence). The CDR3 length is 17 residues. The V gene lost 1 base and the J gene lost 6 bases, with 19 bases spanning the gap. DNA of the CDR3: TGTGCCAGTAGTATAGGAGGAAGACCAGCTCTGGAAAACACCATATATTTT. It yields the protein CASSIGGRPALENTIYF. The complete variable domain, with remaining parts taken from reference TRBV19 and TRBJ1-3, reads DGGITQSPKYLFRKEGQNVTLSCEQNLNHDAMYWYRQDPGQGLRLIYYSQIVNDFQKGDIAEGYSVSREKKESFPLTVTSAQKNPTAFYLCASSIGGRPALENTIYFGEGSWLTVV.

J is TRBJ1-1 and V is TRBV7-9; D remains ambiguous. The germline CDR1 and CDR2 sequences are SEHNR and FQNEAQ (reference sequence). V shed 6 bases and J shed 11 bases, with 19 bases lying between them. CDR3 length equals 13 residues. CDR3 residues: CASSSVTHFEAFF. DNA for the CDR3: TGTGCCAGCAGTTCTGTGACCCACTTCGAGGCTTTCTTT.

The chain recombines TRBV7-2 with TRBJ1-2; 9 bases align to TRBD1. The J segment lost 6 bases and the V segment lost 1 base, leaving 0 bases of the junction unmatched. The CDR3 has 13 amino acids. Germline assignment: CDR1 SGHTA and CDR2 FQGNSA. The CDR3 protein is CASSLGTGDGYTF. The CDR3 DNA sequence: TGTGCCAGCAGCTTAGGGACAGGGGATGGCTACACCTTC.

The V call is TRBV7-3, the J call TRBJ2-3; 8 bases map to TRBD1. The germline V gene has CDR1 SGHTA and CDR2 FQGTGA. The CDR3 extends over 15 amino acids. The ends lost 5 bases at V and 1 base at J; junction bases unmatched: 5. As DNA, the CDR3 is TGTGCCAGCAGCAAGGACAGGGAGGGCACAGATACGCAGTATTTT. It encodes CASSKDREGTDTQYF.

The chain recombines TRBV25-1 with TRBJ2-1, with D unclear. The germline V gene encodes CDR1 MGHDK and CDR2 SYGVNS. The CDR3 consists of 12 residues. V shed 5 bases and J shed 10 bases, with 12 bases lying between them. The CDR3 here is CASSSELGEQFF. CDR3 DNA: TGTGCCAGCAGTTCAGAGCTGGGGGAGCAGTTCTTC. Together with reference TRBV25-1 and TRBJ2-1, the CDR3 gives the full variable domain: EADIYQTPRYLVIGTGKKITLECSQTMGHDKMYWYQQDPGMELHLIHYSYGVNSTEKGDLSSESTVSRIRTEHFPLTLESARPSHTSQYLCASSSELGEQFFGPGTRLTVL.

The gene calls are TRBV7-9 and TRBJ1-5, with D possibly TRBD1 on 5 matching bases. The CDR3 has 14 amino acids. CDR1 and CDR2 (germline): SEHNR, FQNEAQ (reference sequence). V lost 5 bases, J lost 7 bases, and 15 bases lay in between. CDR3 in amino acids: CASSRTGKEQPQHF. The DNA for the CDR3 is TGTGCCAGCAGCCGCACAGGAAAGGAACAGCCCCAGCATTTT.